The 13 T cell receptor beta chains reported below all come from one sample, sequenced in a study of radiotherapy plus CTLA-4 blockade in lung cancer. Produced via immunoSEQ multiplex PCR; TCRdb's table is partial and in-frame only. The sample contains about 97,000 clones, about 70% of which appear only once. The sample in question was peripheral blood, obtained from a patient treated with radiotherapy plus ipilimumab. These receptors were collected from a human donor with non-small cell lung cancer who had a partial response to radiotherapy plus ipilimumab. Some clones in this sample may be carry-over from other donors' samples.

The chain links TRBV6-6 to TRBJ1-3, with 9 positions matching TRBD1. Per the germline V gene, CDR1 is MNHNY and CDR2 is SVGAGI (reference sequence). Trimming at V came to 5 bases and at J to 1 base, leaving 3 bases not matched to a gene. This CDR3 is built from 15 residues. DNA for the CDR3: TGTGCCAGCAGTGAGGACAGGGGATCTGGAAACACCATATATTTT. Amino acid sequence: CASSEDRGSGNTIYF.

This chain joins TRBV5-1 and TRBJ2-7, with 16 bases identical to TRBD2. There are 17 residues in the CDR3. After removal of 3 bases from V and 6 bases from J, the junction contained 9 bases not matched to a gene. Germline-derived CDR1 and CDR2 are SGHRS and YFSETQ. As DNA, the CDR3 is TGCGCCAGCAGCTACGCCGGGACTAGCGGGGGGGCCCGCGAGCAGTACTTC. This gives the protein CASSYAGTSGGAREQYF.

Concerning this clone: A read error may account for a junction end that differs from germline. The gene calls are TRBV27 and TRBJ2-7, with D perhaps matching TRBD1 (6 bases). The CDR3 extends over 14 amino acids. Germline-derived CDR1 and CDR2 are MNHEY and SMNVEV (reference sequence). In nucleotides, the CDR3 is TGTGCCAGCAGTTTAAGCACAGGGACCTACGAGCGGTACTTC. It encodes CASSLSTGTYERYF.

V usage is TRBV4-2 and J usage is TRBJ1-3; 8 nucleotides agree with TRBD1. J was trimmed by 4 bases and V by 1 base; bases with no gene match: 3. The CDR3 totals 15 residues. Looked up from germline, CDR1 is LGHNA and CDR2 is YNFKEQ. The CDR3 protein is CASSQVQGDGNTIYF. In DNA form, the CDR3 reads TGTGCCAGCAGCCAAGTACAGGGGGACGGAAACACCATATATTTT.

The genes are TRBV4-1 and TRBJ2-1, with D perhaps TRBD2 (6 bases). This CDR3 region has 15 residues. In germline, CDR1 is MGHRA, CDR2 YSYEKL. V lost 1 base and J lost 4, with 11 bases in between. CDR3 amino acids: CASSQGGTGYNEQFF. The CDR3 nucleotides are TGCGCCAGCAGCCAAGGAGGGACTGGGTACAATGAGCAGTTCTTC.

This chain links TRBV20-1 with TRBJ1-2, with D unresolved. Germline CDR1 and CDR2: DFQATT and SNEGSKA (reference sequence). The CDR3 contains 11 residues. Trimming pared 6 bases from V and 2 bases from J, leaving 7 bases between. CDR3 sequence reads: CSAAQNYGYTF. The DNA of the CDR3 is TGCAGTGCAGCCCAAAACTATGGCTACACCTTC.

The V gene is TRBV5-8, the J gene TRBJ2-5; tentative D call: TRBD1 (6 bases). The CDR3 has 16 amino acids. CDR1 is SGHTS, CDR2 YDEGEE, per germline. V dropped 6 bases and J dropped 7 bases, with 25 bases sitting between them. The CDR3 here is CASTRRYGQSSRTQYF. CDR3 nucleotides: TGTGCCAGCACCCGAAGATACGGACAGTCCAGTCGGACCCAGTACTTC.

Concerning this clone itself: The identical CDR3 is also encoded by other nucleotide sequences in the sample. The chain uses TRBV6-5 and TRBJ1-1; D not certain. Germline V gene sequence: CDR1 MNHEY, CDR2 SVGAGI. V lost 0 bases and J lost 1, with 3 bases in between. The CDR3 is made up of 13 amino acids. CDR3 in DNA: TGTGCCAGCAGTTACTCGAGGAACACTGAAGCTTTCTTT. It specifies CASSYSRNTEAFF.

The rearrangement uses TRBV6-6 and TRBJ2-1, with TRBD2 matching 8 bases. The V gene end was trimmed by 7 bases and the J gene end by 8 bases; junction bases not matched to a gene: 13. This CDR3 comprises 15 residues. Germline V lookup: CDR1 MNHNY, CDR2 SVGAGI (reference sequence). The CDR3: CASNPSGLGVDEQFF. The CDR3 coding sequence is TGTGCCAGCAACCCTTCGGGACTAGGCGTTGATGAGCAGTTCTTC.

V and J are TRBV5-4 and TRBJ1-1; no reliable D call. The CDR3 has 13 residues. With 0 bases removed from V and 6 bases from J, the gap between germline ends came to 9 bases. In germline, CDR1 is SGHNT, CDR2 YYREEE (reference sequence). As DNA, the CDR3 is TGTGCCAGCAGCTTGGGAGGATGGGCTGAAGCTTTCTTT. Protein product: CASSLGGWAEAFF.

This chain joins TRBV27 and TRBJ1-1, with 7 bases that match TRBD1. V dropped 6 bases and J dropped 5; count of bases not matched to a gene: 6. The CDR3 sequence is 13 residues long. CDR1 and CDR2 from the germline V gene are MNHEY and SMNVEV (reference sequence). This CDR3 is CASSFDRDTEAFF. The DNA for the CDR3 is TGTGCCAGCAGCTTCGACAGGGATACTGAAGCTTTCTTT.

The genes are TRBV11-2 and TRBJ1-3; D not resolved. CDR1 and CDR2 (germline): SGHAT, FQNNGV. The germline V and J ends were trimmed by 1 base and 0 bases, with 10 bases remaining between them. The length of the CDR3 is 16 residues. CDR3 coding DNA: TGTGCCAGCAGCTTAGGACTGTCGAGCTCTGGAAACACCATATATTTT. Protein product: CASSLGLSSSGNTIYF. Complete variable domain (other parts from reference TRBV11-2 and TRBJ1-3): EAGVAQSPRYKIIEKRQSVAFWCNPISGHATLYWYQQILGQGPKLLIQFQNNGVVDDSQLPKDRFSAERLKGVDSTLKIQPAKLEDSAVYLCASSLGLSSSGNTIYFGEGSWLTVV.

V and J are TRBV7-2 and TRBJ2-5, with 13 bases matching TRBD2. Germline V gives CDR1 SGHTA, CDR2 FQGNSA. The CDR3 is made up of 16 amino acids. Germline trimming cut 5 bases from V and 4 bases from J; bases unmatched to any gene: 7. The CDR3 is CASSVTSGRVRETQYF. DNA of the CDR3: TGTGCCAGCAGCGTTACTAGCGGGAGGGTCCGAGAGACCCAGTACTTC. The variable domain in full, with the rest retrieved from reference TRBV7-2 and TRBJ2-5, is GAGVSQSPSNKVTEKGKDVELRCDPISGHTALYWYRQSLGQGLEFLIYFQGNSAPDKSGLPSDRFSAERTGGSVSTLTIQRTQQEDSAVYLCASSVTSGRVRETQYFGPGTRLLVL.